The T cell receptor (beta chain) under discussion was sequenced for a study of naive and memory T cell subsets. Broader study findings: Possibly reflecting memory cells re-expressing CD45RA, a few larger clonotypes occurred in naive repertoires, especially CD8.

Two oligonucleotides, mixed equimolar, formed the beta constant-region primer covering TRBC1 and TRBC2. Four rounds of PCR amplified the ligated cDNA using nested alpha and beta constant-region primers plus SP2. TCRdb called the UMI-ligation and nested PCR reads again in MiXCR, with one record for every CDR3 protein. The sample has 140,000 to 150,000 distinct CDR3 sequences, under 25% seen once; the top ten hold 0.09% to 0.13%. Four subsets defined by CD45RA and CD27 were sorted after CD3, CD4, CD8 and live/dead staining. This clonotype was seen a handful of times. Its antigen is as yet unknown. Sequenced input: naive CD4+ T cells from blood. This TCR was recovered from a human donor in good health.

Here the CDR3 DNA reads TGTGCCAGCAGTTTATGGCAGCAGCCCCAGCATTTT. Translated: CASSLWQQPQHF. The chain carries TRBV28 and TRBJ1-5; D is undetermined. With 0 bases removed from V and 7 bases from J, the gap between germline ends came to 4 bases. Germline V gene data show CDR1 as MDHEN and CDR2 as SYDVKM. The CDR3 spans 12 residues.